The 11 T cell receptor beta chains presented below share a single source sample, sequenced in a study of blood T cell repertoires in COVID-19. The protocol was immunoSEQ multiplex PCR, while the TCRdb copy is restricted to in-frame clones and leaves out a portion. The data show about 330,000 clones, approximately 90% seen once. Specimen: PBMCs or T cells enriched from blood (not recorded which). Receptors originate from a woman aged 25-40 years who had recovered from COVID-19.

The V call is TRBV14, the J call TRBJ1-1; 7 bases line up with TRBD1. The CDR3 extends over 16 amino acids. Trimming took 0 bases from V and 4 from J; bases not matched to a gene: 8. Germline CDR1 and CDR2: SGHDN and FVKESK. The CDR3 here is CASSQDLGQGGTEAFF. The DNA for the CDR3 is TGTGCCAGCAGCCAAGATCTGGGGCAGGGGGGCACTGAAGCTTTCTTT.

V is TRBV18 and J is TRBJ2-7, with D maybe TRBD1 (6 bases). Germline V gene data show CDR1 as KGHSH and CDR2 as LQKENI. The CDR3 length is 14 residues. Trimming pared 1 base from V and 7 bases from J, leaving 14 bases between. CDR3 sequence reads: CASSPLGQSREQYF. The CDR3 DNA reads as TGTGCCAGCTCACCACTTGGACAGTCTCGGGAGCAGTACTTC.

The chain joins TRBV6-1 to TRBJ1-2; 8 nucleotides match TRBD1. Trimming cost V 3 bases and J 5 bases; bases outside gene matches: 5. The CDR3 extends over 14 amino acids. In germline, CDR1 is MNHNS, CDR2 SASEGT. The CDR3 nucleotides read TGTGCCAGCAGTGAGCCGGGACAGGTGTATGGCTACACCTTC. Protein product: CASSEPGQVYGYTF.

The J gene is TRBJ2-1, the V gene TRBV24-1, with 7 bases aligning to TRBD1. The CDR3 contains 15 residues. V dropped 3 bases and J dropped 7; count of bases not matched to a gene: 8. Germline V gene data show CDR1 as KGHDR and CDR2 as SFDVKD. The CDR3 nucleotides read TGTGCCACCAGTGATCCTACGACAGGGACGAATGAGCAGTTCTTC. Translating gives CATSDPTTGTNEQFF.

The V gene is TRBV9, the J gene TRBJ2-7; TRBD2 might be the D (7 bases). CDR1 is SGDLS, CDR2 YYNGEE, per germline. V was pared by 4 bases and J by 5 bases, with 19 bases between. The CDR3 totals 15 residues. Here the CDR3 reads CASSPRSTGGNEQYF. CDR3 nucleotide sequence: TGTGCCAGCAGCCCGCGAAGTACGGGGGGCAACGAGCAGTACTTC.

The rearrangement uses TRBV15 and TRBJ1-6; maybe TRBD1 (6 bases). The V gene's germline CDR1 is LNHNV and CDR2 YYDKDF (reference sequence). This CDR3 has 13 amino acids. V lost 7 bases to trimming and J lost 10 bases, with 14 bases between them. CDR3 in amino acids: CATNPQGGSPLHF. The DNA for the CDR3 is TGTGCCACCAACCCACAGGGTGGATCACCCCTCCACTTT.

The J gene is TRBJ1-3, the V gene TRBV4-1, with D perhaps matching TRBD1 (5 bases). The CDR3 sequence is 20 residues long. Germline V gene data show CDR1 as MGHRA and CDR2 as YSYEKL. Trimming removed 3 bases from V and 0 bases from J, with 24 bases in between. CDR3 sequence: CASSHPSLGQGLNSGNTIYF. CDR3 DNA sequence: TGCGCCAGCAGCCACCCATCGCTCGGGCAGGGACTAAACTCTGGAAACACCATATATTTT.

The chain joins TRBV7-2 to TRBJ1-2; D is unresolved. Germline V gene data show CDR1 as SGHTA and CDR2 as FQGNSA. The CDR3 length is 14 residues. The ends were cut back, 5 bases at V and 2 bases at J, with 12 bases in the middle. This chain's CDR3 is CASSPAGQNYGYTF. The CDR3 nucleotides read TGTGCCAGCAGCCCCGCTGGGCAGAACTATGGCTACACCTTC.

The chain recombines TRBV12-3 or TRBV12-4 with TRBJ2-2, with TRBD2 matching 7 bases. This CDR3 has 13 residues. V lost 7 bases and J lost 5; bases outside the gene matches: 4. The CDR3 loop reads CASTGGRTGELFF. CDR3 bases: TGTGCCAGCACGGGGGGTCGGACCGGGGAGCTGTTTTTT.

The chain employs TRBV6-5 and TRBJ1-5; D is perhaps TRBD1 (6 bases). Germline V gene sequence: CDR1 MNHEY, CDR2 SVGAGI. The CDR3 is 14 amino acids. V was cut by 7 bases and J by 7 bases, with 17 bases left in between. The CDR3 DNA is TGTGCCAGCACCGAGGGGGGGGCCTGGCAGCCCCAGCATTTT. Translation: CASTEGGAWQPQHF.

The count of this clone is one. The V gene is TRBV9, the J gene TRBJ2-7; the D gene is possibly TRBD1 (5 bases). Looked up from germline, CDR1 is SGDLS and CDR2 is YYNGEE. The germline V and J ends were trimmed by 4 bases and 3 bases, with 17 bases remaining between them. This CDR3 is 15 amino acids long. CDR3 loop: CASSSEYRTDYEQYF. CDR3 coding DNA: TGTGCCAGCAGCTCCGAATACAGGACCGACTACGAGCAGTACTTC.